A selection of T cell receptor beta chains follows, all from one sample in a study of shared clonotypes between healthy human individuals. The protocol was immunoSEQ multiplex PCR, while the TCRdb copy is restricted to in-frame clones and leaves out a portion. The table lists more than 2 million clones, about 93% of them singletons. Sample: naive CD8+ T cells from PBMCs. These receptors all come from a man between 18 and 29 years old in good health. Some clones in this sample may be carry-over from other donors' samples. The CDR3 runs from the conserved cysteine through the conserved F or W. The D gene is left open where the match is weak. Only part of the rows carry a size: once, few, many, or a class if the clone is expanded.

clone size,D gene,J gene,V gene,CDR3 protein,CDR3 DNA
.,.,TRBJ1-2,TRBV29-1,CSAQGGDNYGYTF,TGCAGCGCCCAGGGAGGGGATAACTATGGCTACACCTTC
.,.,TRBJ1-1,TRBV4-2,CASSPLEGVNTEAFF,TGTGCCAGCAGCCCCTTGGAGGGGGTAAACACTGAAGCTTTCTTT
.,.,TRBJ2-7,TRBV7-9,CASSFGGVEQYF,TGTGCCAGCAGCTTTGGGGGAGTCGAGCAGTACTTC
.,.,TRBJ2-7,TRBV7-2,CASSISGVPYEQYF,TGTGCCAGCAGTATATCGGGGGTCCCCTACGAGCAGTACTTC
once,TRBD1,TRBJ2-7,TRBV27,CASSLHRGKYEQYF,TGTGCCAGCAGTTTGCACAGGGGTAAGTACGAGCAGTACTTC
.,.,TRBJ2-7,TRBV27,CASSLSSGFSSYEQYF,TGTGCCAGCAGTTTATCGTCCGGGTTTAGCTCCTACGAGCAGTACTTC
.,TRBD1,TRBJ2-1,TRBV10-3,CAISDRGQSNYNEQFF,TGTGCCATCAGTGACCGGGGACAGAGTAATTACAATGAGCAGTTCTTC
.,TRBD2,TRBJ2-1,TRBV5-4,CASSVLAGGINGNEQFF,TGTGCCAGCAGCGTTCTAGCGGGAGGGATTAACGGGAATGAGCAGTTCTTC
.,.,TRBJ2-7,TRBV9,CASSVGVKSYEQYF,TGTGCCAGCAGCGTAGGGGTGAAATCCTACGAGCAGTACTTC
.,.,TRBJ2-7,TRBV12-2,CASRLGSSGTDYEQYF,TGTGCAAGTCGCTTGGGCTCTAGCGGGACCGACTACGAGCAGTACTTC
once,TRBD1,TRBJ1-2,TRBV7-9,CASSLARGELNYGYTF,TGTGCCAGCAGCTTAGCCAGGGGGGAACTTAACTATGGCTACACCTTC
.,.,TRBJ1-6,TRBV29-1,CSVREGTGRYSPLHF,TGCAGCGTCCGGGAGGGAACCGGGAGGTATTCACCCCTCCACTTT
.,.,TRBJ2-5,TRBV7-6,CASSFILDGRQETQYF,TGTGCCAGCAGCTTTATCCTCGACGGACGGCAGGAGACCCAGTACTTC
.,TRBD2,TRBJ2-1,TRBV9,CASSARTSGTDNEQFF,TGTGCCAGCAGCGCCCGGACTAGCGGAACCGACAATGAGCAGTTCTTC
.,.,TRBJ2-7,TRBV7-9,CASSLSGLEQYF,TGTGCCAGCAGCTTATCCGGTTTAGAGCAGTACTTC
.,.,TRBJ1-1,TRBV9,CASSVGVATEAFF,TGTGCCAGCAGCGTTGGGGTGGCCACTGAAGCTTTCTTT
.,.,TRBJ1-6,TRBV27,CASSSRTGTYNSPLHF,TGTGCCAGCAGTTCGCGAACAGGGACCTATAATTCACCCCTCCACTTT
once,.,TRBJ1-1,TRBV30,CAWSVGGQPNTEAFF,TGTGCCTGGAGTGTCGGGGGGCAACCAAACACTGAAGCTTTCTTT
.,.,TRBJ2-1,TRBV10-3,CAISESREGVHNEQFF,TGTGCCATCAGTGAGTCGAGAGAGGGGGTCCACAATGAGCAGTTCTTC
.,.,TRBJ2-6,TRBV13,CASSLGLRLNSGANVLTF,TGTGCCAGCAGCTTAGGCCTTCGGCTCAACTCTGGGGCCAACGTCCTGACTTTC
once,TRBD2,TRBJ2-1,TRBV29-1,CSVEWDSGRGYEQFF,TGCAGCGTTGAATGGGATAGCGGGAGGGGGTATGAGCAGTTCTTC
.,.,TRBJ2-1,TRBV15,CATSRGADEQFF,TGTGCCACCAGCAGGGGGGCCGATGAGCAGTTCTTC
.,.,TRBJ2-2,TRBV19,CASGNPSTYGTGELFF,TGTGCCAGTGGGAATCCGTCTACCTATGGGACCGGGGAGCTGTTTTTT
.,.,TRBJ2-2,TRBV27,CASSGLRDPGELFF,TGTGCCAGTTCGGGACTCCGGGACCCCGGGGAGCTGTTTTTT
once,TRBD1,TRBJ2-7,TRBV28,CASRGQPSSYEQYF,TGTGCCAGCAGGGGACAGCCAAGCTCCTACGAGCAGTACTTC
once,.,TRBJ2-2,TRBV29-1,CSGGGKTGELFF,TGCAGCGGAGGAGGGAAAACCGGGGAGCTGTTTTTT
once,TRBD2,TRBJ2-1,TRBV7-9,CASSSQPPELAGVGEQFF,TGTGCCAGCAGCTCCCAGCCCCCGGAGCTAGCGGGAGTAGGGGAGCAGTTCTTC
.,TRBD1,TRBJ1-1,TRBV11-2,CASSSRSGTGVFKTEAFF,TGTGCCAGCAGCTCCCGCTCCGGGACAGGGGTCTTCAAGACTGAAGCTTTCTTT
.,.,TRBJ2-1,TRBV4-1,CASSQGGSSSYNEQFF,TGCGCCAGCAGCCAAGGGGGCTCCTCCTCCTACAATGAGCAGTTCTTC
.,.,TRBJ1-5,TRBV2,CASSDLYSNQPQHF,TGTGCCAGCAGTGATCTTTATAGCAATCAGCCCCAGCATTTT
.,.,TRBJ2-1,TRBV6-1,CASRGGNEQFF,TGTGCCAGCAGGGGTGGGAATGAGCAGTTCTTC
.,TRBD1,TRBJ1-1,TRBV27,CASSPGTGNTEAFF,TGTGCCAGCAGTCCCGGGACAGGAAACACTGAAGCTTTCTTT
.,TRBD2,TRBJ2-3,TRBV28,CASSTSGSTDTQYF,TGTGCCAGCAGTACTAGCGGAAGCACAGATACGCAGTATTTT
.,TRBD2,TRBJ2-5,TRBV29-1,CSVESKAGAHQETQYF,TGCAGCGTTGAATCGAAAGCGGGAGCACACCAAGAGACCCAGTACTTC
.,.,TRBJ2-7,TRBV29-1,CSVRALGEQYF,TGCAGCGTTCGGGCTCTTGGAGAGCAGTACTTC
once,TRBD1,TRBJ2-2,TRBV7-2,CASSSDRGILGTGELFF,TGTGCCAGCAGCTCGGACAGGGGGATACTGGGCACCGGGGAGCTGTTTTTT
.,.,TRBJ2-2,TRBV27,CASSLFMGRGQNTGELFF,TGTGCCAGCAGTTTATTTATGGGGAGAGGACAGAACACCGGGGAGCTGTTTTTT
.,.,TRBJ1-4,TRBV4-1,CASSQVGFTATNEKLFF,TGCGCCAGCAGCCAAGTTGGATTTACGGCAACTAATGAAAAACTGTTTTTT
.,.,TRBJ2-5,TRBV27,CASSSTTAQETQYF,TGTGCCAGCAGTTCCACGACGGCGCAAGAGACCCAGTACTTC
.,TRBD2,TRBJ2-3,TRBV29-1,CSAGLGTDTQYF,TGCAGCGCCGGACTAGGCACAGATACGCAGTATTTT
few,.,TRBJ1-1,TRBV4-1,CASSQEGGDTNTEAFF,TGCGCCAGCAGCCAAGAGGGAGGGGACACCAACACTGAAGCTTTCTTT
.,TRBD1,TRBJ1-4,TRBV9,CASSLRDSLNEKLFF,TGTGCCAGCAGCCTCCGGGACAGTCTTAATGAAAAACTGTTTTTT
.,.,TRBJ1-5,TRBV28,CASSWGGPGQPQHF,TGTGCCAGCAGTTGGGGAGGGCCGGGGCAGCCCCAGCATTTT
.,.,TRBJ2-7,TRBV27,CASSLLPVQGFDEQYF,TGTGCCAGCAGTTTACTCCCGGTTCAAGGGTTTGACGAGCAGTACTTC
.,TRBD1,TRBJ2-7,TRBV19,CASSPDRGYYEQYF,TGTGCCAGTAGCCCGGACAGGGGATACTACGAGCAGTACTTC
.,.,TRBJ1-1,TRBV5-6,CASIPYRSGNTEAFF,TGTGCCAGCATCCCTTACCGATCCGGGAACACTGAAGCTTTCTTT
once,.,TRBJ2-5,TRBV6-5,CASSYYRGETQYF,TGTGCCAGCAGTTACTACCGGGGGGAGACCCAGTACTTC
.,TRBD2,TRBJ2-2,TRBV7-7,CASTGGSKGELFF,TGTGCCAGCACGGGGGGATCCAAAGGGGAGCTGTTTTTT
once,TRBD1,TRBJ2-7,TRBV6-5,CASSYSPDRGSYEQYF,TGTGCCAGCAGTTACTCACCGGACAGGGGTTCCTACGAGCAGTACTTC
.,.,TRBJ2-1,TRBV15,CAYAETTAPYNEQFF,TGTGCCTACGCCGAGACTACGGCACCCTACAATGAGCAGTTCTTC
once,.,TRBJ2-7,TRBV5-5,CASSSGSEDEQYF,TGTGCCAGCAGCTCCGGGTCGGAGGACGAGCAGTACTTC
.,TRBD2,TRBJ2-5,TRBV13,CASSPRGVQETQYF,TGTGCCAGCAGCCCCCGGGGGGTACAAGAGACCCAGTACTTC
.,TRBD1,TRBJ1-5,TRBV5-1,CASSSGQGKNNQPQHF,TGCGCCAGCAGCTCTGGACAGGGCAAGAACAATCAGCCCCAGCATTTT
once,.,TRBJ2-7,TRBV9,CASSPRTSYEQYF,TGTGCCAGCAGCCCCCGGACATCCTACGAGCAGTACTTC
.,TRBD1,TRBJ1-5,TRBV5-8,CASSLMTGSNQPQHF,TGTGCCAGCAGCTTGATGACAGGGAGCAATCAGCCCCAGCATTTT